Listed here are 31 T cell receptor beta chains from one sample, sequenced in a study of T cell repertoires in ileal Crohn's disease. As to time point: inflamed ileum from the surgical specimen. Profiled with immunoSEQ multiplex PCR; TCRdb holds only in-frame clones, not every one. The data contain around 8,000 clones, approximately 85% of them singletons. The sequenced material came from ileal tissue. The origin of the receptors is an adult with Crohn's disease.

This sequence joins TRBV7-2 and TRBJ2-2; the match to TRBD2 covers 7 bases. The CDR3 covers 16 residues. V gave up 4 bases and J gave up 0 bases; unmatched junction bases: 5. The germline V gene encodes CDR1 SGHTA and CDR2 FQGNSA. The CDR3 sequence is CASSSIAGSNTGELFF. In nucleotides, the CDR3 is TGTGCCAGCAGCTCAATAGCGGGTTCGAACACCGGGGAGCTGTTTTTT.

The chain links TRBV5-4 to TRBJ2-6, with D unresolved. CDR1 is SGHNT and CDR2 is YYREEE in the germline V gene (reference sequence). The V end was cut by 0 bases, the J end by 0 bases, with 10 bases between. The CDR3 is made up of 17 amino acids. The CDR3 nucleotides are TGTGCCAGCAGCTTGGGGTCCCACCTCTCTGGGGCCAACGTCCTGACTTTC. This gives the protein CASSLGSHLSGANVLTF.

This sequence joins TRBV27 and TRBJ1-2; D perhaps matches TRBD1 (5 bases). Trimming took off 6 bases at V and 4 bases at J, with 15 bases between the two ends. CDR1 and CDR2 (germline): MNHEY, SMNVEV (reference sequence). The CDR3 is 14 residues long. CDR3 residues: CASRRPGPRYGYTF. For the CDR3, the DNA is TGTGCCAGCAGGCGACCGGGACCCCGCTATGGCTACACCTTC.

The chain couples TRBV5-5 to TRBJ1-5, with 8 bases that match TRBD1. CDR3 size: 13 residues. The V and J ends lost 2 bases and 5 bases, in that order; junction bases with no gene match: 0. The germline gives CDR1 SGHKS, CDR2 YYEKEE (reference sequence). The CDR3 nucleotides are TGTGCCAGCAGCTTACAGGGGGATCAGCCCCAGCATTTT. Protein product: CASSLQGDQPQHF. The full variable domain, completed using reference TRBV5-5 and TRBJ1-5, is DAGVTQSPTHLIKTRGQQVTLRCSPISGHKSVSWYQQVLGQGPQFIFQYYEKEERGRGNFPDRFSARQFPNYSSELNVNALLLGDSALYLCASSLQGDQPQHFGDGTRLSIL.

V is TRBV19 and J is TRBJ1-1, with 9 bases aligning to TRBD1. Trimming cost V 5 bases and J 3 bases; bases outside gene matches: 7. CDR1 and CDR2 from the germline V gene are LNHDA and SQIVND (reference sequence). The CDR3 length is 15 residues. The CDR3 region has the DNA TGTGCCAGTAGTCTCGGGACAGGGCGGGACACTGAAGCTTTCTTT. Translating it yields CASSLGTGRDTEAFF.

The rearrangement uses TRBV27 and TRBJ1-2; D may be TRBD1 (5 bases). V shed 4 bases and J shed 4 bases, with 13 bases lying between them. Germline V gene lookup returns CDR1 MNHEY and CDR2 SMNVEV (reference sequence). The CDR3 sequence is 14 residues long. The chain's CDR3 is CASSSAGTAYGYTF. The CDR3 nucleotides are TGTGCCAGCAGTTCCGCAGGGACGGCCTATGGCTACACCTTC.

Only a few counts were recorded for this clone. The CDR3 DNA reads as TGTGCCAGCAGCCCGAGTCCCACGTCCTATAATTCACCCCTCCACTTT. This sequence encodes CASSPSPTSYNSPLHF. J is TRBJ1-6 and V is TRBV7-6, with D unclear. The ends were cut back, 5 bases at V and 1 base at J, with 12 bases in the middle. From germline, CDR1 is SGHVS and CDR2 FNYEAQ. The length of the CDR3 is 16 residues.

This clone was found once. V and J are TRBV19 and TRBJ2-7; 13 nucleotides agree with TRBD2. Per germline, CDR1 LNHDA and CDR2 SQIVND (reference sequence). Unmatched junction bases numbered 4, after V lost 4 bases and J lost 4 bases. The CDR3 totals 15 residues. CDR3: CASSRGLAGVYEQYF. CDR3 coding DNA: TGTGCCAGTAGTAGAGGACTAGCGGGAGTGTACGAGCAGTACTTC.

DNA for the CDR3: TGCGCCAGCCGGGGAGAGTACGAGCAGTACTTC. It codes for CASRGEYEQYF. This chain joins TRBV5-1 and TRBJ2-7, with D possibly being TRBD2 (5 bases). This CDR3 spans 11 amino acids. V gave up 7 bases and J gave up 4 bases, with 9 bases separating them. The germline CDR1 and CDR2 sequences are SGHRS and YFSETQ.

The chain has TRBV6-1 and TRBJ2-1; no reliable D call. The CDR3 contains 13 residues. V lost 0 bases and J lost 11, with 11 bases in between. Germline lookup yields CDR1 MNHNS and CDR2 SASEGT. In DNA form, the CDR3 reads TGTGCCAGCAGTGAAGCGCTCAGGTATCAGCAGTTCTTC. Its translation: CASSEALRYQQFF.

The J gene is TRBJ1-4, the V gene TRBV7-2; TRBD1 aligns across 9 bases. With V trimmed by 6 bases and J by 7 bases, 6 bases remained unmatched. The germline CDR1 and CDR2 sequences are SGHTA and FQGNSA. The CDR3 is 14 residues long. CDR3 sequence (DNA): TGTGCCAGCAGGAAGACAGGGGGTGGTGAAAAACTGTTTTTT. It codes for CASRKTGGGEKLFF.

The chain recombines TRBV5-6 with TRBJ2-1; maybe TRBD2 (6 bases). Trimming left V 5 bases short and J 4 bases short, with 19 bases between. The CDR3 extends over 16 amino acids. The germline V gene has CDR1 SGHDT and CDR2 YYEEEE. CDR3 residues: CASSPVSGVKYNEQFF. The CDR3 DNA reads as TGTGCCAGCAGTCCCGTTAGCGGAGTAAAATACAATGAGCAGTTCTTC.

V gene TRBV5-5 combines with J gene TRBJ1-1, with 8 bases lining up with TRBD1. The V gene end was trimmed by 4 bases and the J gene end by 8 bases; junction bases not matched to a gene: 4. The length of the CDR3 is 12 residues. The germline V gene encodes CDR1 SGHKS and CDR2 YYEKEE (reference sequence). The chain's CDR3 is CASSKDRVEAFF. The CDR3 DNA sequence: TGTGCCAGCAGCAAGGACAGGGTAGAAGCTTTCTTT.

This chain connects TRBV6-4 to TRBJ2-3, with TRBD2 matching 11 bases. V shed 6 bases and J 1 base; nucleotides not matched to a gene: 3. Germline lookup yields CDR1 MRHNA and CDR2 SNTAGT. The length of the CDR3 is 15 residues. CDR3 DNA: TGTGCCAGCAGCACTAGCGGGGGCGGCACAGATACGCAGTATTTT. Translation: CASSTSGGGTDTQYF.

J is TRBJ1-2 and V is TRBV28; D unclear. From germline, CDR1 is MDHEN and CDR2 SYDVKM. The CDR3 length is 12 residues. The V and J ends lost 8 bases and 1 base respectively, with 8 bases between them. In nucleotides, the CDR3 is TGTGCCAGCTCTCCGAGTAACTATGGCTACACCTTC. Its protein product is CASSPSNYGYTF.

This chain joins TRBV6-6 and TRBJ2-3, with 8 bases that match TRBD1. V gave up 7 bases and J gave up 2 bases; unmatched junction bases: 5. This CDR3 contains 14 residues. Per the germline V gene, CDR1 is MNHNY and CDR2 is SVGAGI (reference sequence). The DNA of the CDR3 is TGTGCCAGCACCGACAGGGGCGACACAGATACGCAGTATTTT. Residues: CASTDRGDTDTQYF.

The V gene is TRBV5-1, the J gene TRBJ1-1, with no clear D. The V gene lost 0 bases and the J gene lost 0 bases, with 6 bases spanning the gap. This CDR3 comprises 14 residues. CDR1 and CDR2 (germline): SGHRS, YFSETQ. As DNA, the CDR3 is TGCGCCAGCAGCTTGGACGGCCTGAACACTGAAGCTTTCTTT. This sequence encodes CASSLDGLNTEAFF. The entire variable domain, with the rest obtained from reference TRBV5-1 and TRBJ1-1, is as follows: KAGVTQTPRYLIKTRGQQVTLSCSPISGHRSVSWYQQTPGQGLQFLFEYFSETQRNKGNFPGRFSGRQFSNSRSEMNVSTLELGDSALYLCASSLDGLNTEAFFGQGTRLTVV.

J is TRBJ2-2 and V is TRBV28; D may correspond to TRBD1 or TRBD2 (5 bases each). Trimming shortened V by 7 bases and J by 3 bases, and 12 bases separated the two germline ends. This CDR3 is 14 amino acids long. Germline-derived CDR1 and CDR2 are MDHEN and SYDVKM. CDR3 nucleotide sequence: TGTGCCAGCACCGAGGGGACCTACACCGGGGAGCTGTTTTTT. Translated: CASTEGTYTGELFF.

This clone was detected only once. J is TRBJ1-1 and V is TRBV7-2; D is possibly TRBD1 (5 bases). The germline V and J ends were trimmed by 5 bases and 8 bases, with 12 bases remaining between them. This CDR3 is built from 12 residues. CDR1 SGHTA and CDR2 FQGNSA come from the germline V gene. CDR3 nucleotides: TGTGCCAGCAGCCGGGACGTCACAGAAGCTTTCTTT. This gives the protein CASSRDVTEAFF.

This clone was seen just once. The CDR3 protein is CASSLSGNQPQHF. The DNA for the CDR3 is TGTGCCAGCAGCCTGAGCGGCAATCAGCCCCAGCATTTT. The V and J genes are TRBV28 and TRBJ1-5; D gene uncertain. The V end was cut by 6 bases, the J end by 2 bases, with 8 bases between. Germline V gene data show CDR1 as MDHEN and CDR2 as SYDVKM. The length of the CDR3 is 13 residues.

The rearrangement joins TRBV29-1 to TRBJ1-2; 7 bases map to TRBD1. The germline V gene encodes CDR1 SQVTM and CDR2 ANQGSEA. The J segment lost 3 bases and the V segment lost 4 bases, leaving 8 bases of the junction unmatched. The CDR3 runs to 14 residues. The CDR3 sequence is CSVGRGSTYYGYTF. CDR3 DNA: TGCAGCGTTGGCAGGGGGTCCACCTACTATGGCTACACCTTC.

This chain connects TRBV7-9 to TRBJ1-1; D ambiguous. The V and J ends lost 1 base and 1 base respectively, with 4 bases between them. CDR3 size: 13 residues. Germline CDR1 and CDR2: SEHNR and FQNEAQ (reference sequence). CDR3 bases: TGTGCCAGCAGCTTAGAAGCGAACACTGAAGCTTTCTTT. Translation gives CASSLEANTEAFF.

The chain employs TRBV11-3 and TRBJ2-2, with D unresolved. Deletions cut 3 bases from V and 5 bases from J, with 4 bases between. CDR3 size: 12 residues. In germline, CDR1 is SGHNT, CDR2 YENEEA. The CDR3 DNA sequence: TGTGCCAGCAGCTTCTATACCGGGGAGCTGTTTTTT. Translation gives CASSFYTGELFF.

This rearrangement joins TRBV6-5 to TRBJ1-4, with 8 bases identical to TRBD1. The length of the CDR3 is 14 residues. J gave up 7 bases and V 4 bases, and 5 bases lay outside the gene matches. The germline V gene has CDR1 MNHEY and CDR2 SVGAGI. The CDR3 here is CASSWTGSLEKLFF. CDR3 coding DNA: TGTGCCAGCAGTTGGACAGGGTCCCTTGAAAAACTGTTTTTT.

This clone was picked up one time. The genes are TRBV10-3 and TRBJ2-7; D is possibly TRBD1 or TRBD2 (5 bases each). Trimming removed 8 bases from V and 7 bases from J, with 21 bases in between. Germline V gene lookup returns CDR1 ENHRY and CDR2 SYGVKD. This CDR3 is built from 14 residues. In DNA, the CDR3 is TGTGCCATCGCCCTGGACTTGCAAGGGGTTGAGCAGTACTTC. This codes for CAIALDLQGVEQYF.

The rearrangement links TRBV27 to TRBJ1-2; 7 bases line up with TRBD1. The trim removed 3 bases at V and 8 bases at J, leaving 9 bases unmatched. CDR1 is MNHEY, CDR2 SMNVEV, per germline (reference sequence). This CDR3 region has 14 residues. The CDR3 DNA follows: TGTGCCAGCAGTTTGAATCGTAGGGGGCCAGGCTACACCTTC. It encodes CASSLNRRGPGYTF.

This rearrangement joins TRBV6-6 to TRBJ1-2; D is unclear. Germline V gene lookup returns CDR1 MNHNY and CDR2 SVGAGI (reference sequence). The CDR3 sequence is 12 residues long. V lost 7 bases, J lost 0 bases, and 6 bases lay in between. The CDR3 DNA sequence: TGTGCCAGCAAAGGGACTAACTATGGCTACACCTTC. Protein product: CASKGTNYGYTF.

CDR3 DNA: TGTGCCAGCACCCTCGCCCGGGGCGCCCATCGAGAGCAGTACTTC. Amino acids: CASTLARGAHREQYF. The rearrangement links TRBV28 to TRBJ2-7, with D perhaps given as TRBD1 or TRBD2 (5 bases each). Germline V gene lookup returns CDR1 MDHEN and CDR2 SYDVKM. CDR3 length: 15 residues. V gave up 7 bases and J gave up 7 bases, with 23 bases separating them.

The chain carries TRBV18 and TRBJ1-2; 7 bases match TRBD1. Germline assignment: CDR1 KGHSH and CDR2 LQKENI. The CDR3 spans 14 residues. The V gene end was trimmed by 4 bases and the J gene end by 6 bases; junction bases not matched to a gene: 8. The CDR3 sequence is CASSQDEGAHGYTF. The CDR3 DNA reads TGTGCCAGCTCACAAGACGAGGGGGCGCATGGCTACACCTTC.

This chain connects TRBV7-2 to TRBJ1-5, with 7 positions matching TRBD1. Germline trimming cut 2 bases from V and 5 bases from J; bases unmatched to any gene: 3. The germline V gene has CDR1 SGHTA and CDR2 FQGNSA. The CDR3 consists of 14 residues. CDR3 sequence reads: CASSLTTGDQPQHF. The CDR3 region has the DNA TGTGCCAGCAGCTTAACCACAGGGGATCAGCCCCAGCATTTT.

The CDR3 protein is CASSLEGQATGELFF. In nucleotides, the CDR3 is TGCGCCAGCAGCTTGGAGGGCCAGGCCACCGGGGAGCTGTTTTTT. The rearrangement links TRBV5-1 to TRBJ2-2; D is ambiguous. V was cut by 0 bases and J by 4 bases, with 10 bases left in between. Per germline, CDR1 SGHRS and CDR2 YFSETQ. This CDR3 contains 15 residues.